The 28 T cell receptor beta chains listed next were all sequenced from one sample in a study of identical twins. TCRdb re-called the 5' RACE reads through MiXCR, storing one row per CDR3 protein. Of about 530,000 distinct CDR3 sequences listed, around 20% are singletons. Separately, the same data were catalogued under a study of yellow fever vaccine responses in identical twins.

Sequencing input: CD4+ T cells sorted from blood. The source is a woman aged 18-29 years in good health.

The chain recombines TRBV6-1 with TRBJ2-3; 7 bases are a match to TRBD2. The CDR3 length is 16 residues. The germline gives CDR1 MNHNS, CDR2 SASEGT. J gave up 4 bases and V 10 bases, and 17 bases lay outside the gene matches. CDR3 sequence (DNA): TGTGCCACTTGCCCGGGGGGTAGCGGTAGGGCAGATACGCAGTATTTT. Encoded protein: CATCPGGSGRADTQYF.

CDR3 sequence reads: CASVGGAGGSSYEQYF. The CDR3 bases are TGTGCCAGCGTTGGGGGAGCGGGAGGGAGCTCCTACGAGCAGTACTTC. The rearrangement uses TRBV6-5 and TRBJ2-7; 10 positions agree with TRBD2. The CDR3 is 16 amino acids. From germline, CDR1 is MNHEY and CDR2 SVGAGI. V dropped 8 bases and J dropped 0; count of bases not matched to a gene: 10.

The CDR3 here is CASSPSLGFSYEQYV. The DNA of the CDR3 is TGTGCCAGCTCACCCTCGCTGGGATTCTCCTACGAGCAGTACGTC. The V gene is TRBV18, the J gene TRBJ2-7; D gene uncertain. With 3 bases removed from V and 0 bases from J, the gap between germline ends came to 12 bases. CDR1 KGHSH and CDR2 LQKENI come from the germline V gene. The length of the CDR3 is 15 residues.

The chain couples TRBV24-1 to TRBJ2-1; possible D gene TRBD2, 6 bases. V was clipped by 3 bases and J by 10 bases, with 12 bases between them. CDR1 and CDR2 from the germline V gene are KGHDR and SFDVKD. The CDR3 totals 13 residues. CDR3 nucleotide sequence: TGTGCCACCAGTGATGGCGGGGATCGGGAGCAGTTCTTC. This translates into CATSDGGDREQFF.

The gene calls are TRBV21-1 and TRBJ2-7; TRBD1 reflects the table's D call only, with no check against the DNA. TRBV21-1 is a recognized pseudogene. The CDR3 is 15 residues long. The CDR3 nucleotides read TGTGCCAGCAGCAATAAGGGGGGAAGCTCCTACGAGCAGTACGTC. Its protein is CASSNKGGSSYEQYV.

This rearrangement joins TRBV20-1 to TRBJ2-3; unclear D gene. Germline assignment: CDR1 DFQATT and CDR2 SNEGSKA (reference sequence). The CDR3 covers 11 residues. V dropped 6 bases and J dropped 5 bases, with 9 bases sitting between them. CDR3 bases: TGCAGTGCCGCAAAGGGAGATACGCAGTATTTT. Its translation: CSAAKGDTQYF.

This clonotype was counted many times. The CDR3 DNA reads TGCGCCAGCAGAGGGGGGACCTACGAGCAGTACTTC. Encoded protein: CASRGGTYEQYF. The rearrangement links TRBV4-1 to TRBJ2-7, with D perhaps matching TRBD1 or TRBD2 (6 bases each). CDR1 is MGHRA, CDR2 YSYEKL, per germline. The CDR3 runs 12 residues. Between the trimmed V and J ends, which lost 6 bases and 2 bases, there was a span of 8 bases.

The sample holds a few counts of this clonotype. The chain joins TRBV2 to TRBJ2-1; 8 nucleotides match TRBD2. J gave up 6 bases and V 8 bases, and 6 bases lay outside the gene matches. The CDR3 spans 13 residues. Germline loops: CDR1 SNHLY, CDR2 FYNNEI. This CDR3 is CASGLAMGNEQFF. In DNA form, the CDR3 reads TGTGCCAGCGGACTAGCTATGGGCAATGAGCAGTTCTTC.

This clonotype was observed a single time. The chain employs TRBV28 and TRBJ2-7; 14 nucleotides match TRBD2. The CDR3 contains 17 residues. With 5 bases clipped from V and 7 bases from J, the junction kept 13 bases outside the gene matches. Germline CDR1 MDHEN, CDR2 SYDVKM. CDR3 coding DNA: TGTGCCAGCAGTCCCCCGGCCGGGACTAGCGGGAGTCGGGAGCAGTACTTC. It codes for CASSPPAGTSGSREQYF.

The V and J genes are TRBV18 and TRBJ1-3; a weak D match, TRBD1 (5 bases). The V end lost 1 base, the J end lost 2 bases, and 6 bases lay between the germline ends. CDR3 size: 14 residues. The V gene's germline CDR1 is KGHSH and CDR2 LQKENI. CDR3 region: CASSPQGPGNTIYF. The DNA for the CDR3 is TGTGCCAGCTCACCACAGGGGCCTGGAAACACCATATATTTT.

This clonotype was seen repeatedly, ten times or more. Here the CDR3 reads CASSHGPSEAFF. CDR3 DNA sequence: TGCGCCAGCAGCCACGGTCCTTCTGAAGCTTTCTTT. This chain connects TRBV4-1 to TRBJ1-1; D is unclear. The CDR3 sequence is 12 residues long. Germline V gene lookup returns CDR1 MGHRA and CDR2 YSYEKL. The V end lost 3 bases, the J end lost 6 bases, and 8 bases lay between the germline ends.

The CDR3 DNA sequence: TGTGCCAGCAGTTTCCCGACAGGGACCTCTAACTATGGCTACACCTTC. It yields the protein CASSFPTGTSNYGYTF. The chain combines TRBV28 with TRBJ1-2; 7 bases fit TRBD1. Per the germline V gene, CDR1 is MDHEN and CDR2 is SYDVKM. V lost 3 bases, J lost 0 bases, and 7 bases stayed unmatched. This CDR3 has 16 residues.

This clonotype has only a few counts. The J gene is TRBJ2-1, the V gene TRBV24-1, with 7 positions matching TRBD1. CDR1 and CDR2 (germline): KGHDR, SFDVKD. The V segment lost 0 bases and the J segment 6 bases; nucleotides outside the gene matches: 13. This CDR3 region has 18 residues. CDR3 bases: TGTGCCACCAGTGATTTGGAGCTCAGACAGGGAAACATCAATGAGCAGTTCTTC. Protein: CATSDLELRQGNINEQFF.

The chain carries TRBV5-1 and TRBJ2-2; TRBD2 agrees at 11 bases. The CDR3 length is 15 residues. Germline V gene lookup returns CDR1 SGHRS and CDR2 YFSETQ. Trimming took 7 bases from V and 2 from J; bases not matched to a gene: 4. The chain's CDR3 is CASHGTSGNTGELFF. The CDR3 region has the DNA TGCGCCAGCCATGGGACTAGCGGAAACACCGGGGAGCTGTTTTTT.

This rearrangement joins TRBV6-5 to TRBJ2-5; 7 bases line up with TRBD2. V was clipped by 2 bases and J by 4 bases; unmatched bases: 10. Germline CDR1 MNHEY, CDR2 SVGAGI. This CDR3 spans 16 amino acids. The CDR3 protein is CASSYSRGDFGETQYF. The CDR3 DNA sequence: TGTGCCAGCAGTTACAGCCGGGGGGATTTCGGAGAGACCCAGTACTTC.

J is TRBJ2-3 and V is TRBV20-1; 10 bases align to TRBD2. The CDR3 length is 15 residues. Unmatched junction bases numbered 12, after V lost 6 bases and J lost 6 bases. Germline assignment: CDR1 DFQATT and CDR2 SNEGSKA (reference sequence). CDR3 sequence (DNA): TGCAGTGCCGCGGGACTAGCGAGCACTACCGATACGCAGTATTTT. It yields the protein CSAAGLASTTDTQYF.

This clonotype was counted a few times. The V and J genes are TRBV28 and TRBJ2-5, with D maybe TRBD2 (5 bases). The CDR3 extends over 13 amino acids. V lost 8 bases to trimming and J lost 4 bases, with 14 bases between them. From germline, CDR1 is MDHEN and CDR2 SYDVKM. CDR3 coding DNA: TGTGCCAGCGGATCACTAGTTGCAGAGACCCAGTACTTC. This gives the protein CASGSLVAETQYF.

This sequence joins TRBV6-2 or TRBV6-3 and TRBJ2-1; 8 bases are a match to TRBD1. The CDR3 runs 16 residues. The trim removed 6 bases at V and 7 bases at J, leaving 14 bases unmatched. Germline V gene sequence: CDR1 MNHEY, CDR2 SVGEGT. The DNA for the CDR3 is TGTGCCAGCAGCCCCTACCCCGACAGGGGAGGAAATGAGCAGTTCTTC. Translating gives CASSPYPDRGGNEQFF.

This clonotype showed up just a few times. The chain has TRBV20-1 and TRBJ2-1, with unresolved D. V gave up 0 bases and J gave up 8 bases, with 5 bases separating them. Germline-derived CDR1 and CDR2 are DFQATT and SNEGSKA (reference sequence). The CDR3 is 11 amino acids. CDR3 in amino acids: CSARDPDEQFF. The DNA of the CDR3 is TGCAGTGCTAGAGATCCTGATGAGCAGTTCTTC.

This clonotype was recorded a few times. The rearrangement uses TRBV5-6 and TRBJ2-5; 14 bases agree with TRBD2. The germline gives CDR1 SGHDT, CDR2 YYEEEE. With 4 bases clipped from V and 6 bases from J, the junction kept 8 bases outside the gene matches. The CDR3 spans 16 residues. The CDR3 region has the DNA TGTGCCAGCAGCACGACTAGCGGGGGGGCCTCAAAGACCCAGTACTTC. Residues: CASSTTSGGASKTQYF.

This clonotype was seen a handful of times. J is TRBJ2-2 and V is TRBV7-9; D is possibly TRBD1 or TRBD2 (5 bases each). The CDR3 consists of 15 residues. Trimming cost V 5 bases and J 0 bases, with 10 bases left between them. The germline CDR1 and CDR2 sequences are SEHNR and FQNEAQ (reference sequence). CDR3 loop: CASSPRGANTGELFF. Written as DNA, the CDR3 is TGTGCCAGCAGCCCTCGAGGGGCGAACACCGGGGAGCTGTTTTTT. Supplemented by reference TRBV7-9 and TRBJ2-2, the full variable domain reads DTGVSQNPRHKITKRGQNVTFRCDPISEHNRLYWYRQTLGQGPEFLTYFQNEAQLEKSRLLSDRFSAERPKGSFSTLEIQRTEQGDSAMYLCASSPRGANTGELFFGEGSRLTVL.

The V and J genes are TRBV10-3 and TRBJ2-7, with 9 bases identical to TRBD1. Germline trimming cut 7 bases from V and 1 base from J; bases unmatched to any gene: 5. This CDR3 region has 14 residues. The germline V gene has CDR1 ENHRY and CDR2 SYGVKD. CDR3 DNA: TGTGCCATCAAAACCGGGACAGGGTCCTACGAGCAGTACTTC. Protein: CAIKTGTGSYEQYF.

In its sample, this clonotype was seen many times. The chain carries TRBV28 and TRBJ2-1; 10 bases line up with TRBD2. The germline V gene has CDR1 MDHEN and CDR2 SYDVKM. This CDR3 has 14 residues. The junction had 9 bases not matched to a gene; V was cut back by 7 bases and J by 9 bases. The CDR3 nucleotides read TGTGCCAGCATACTAAGCGGGAGGGCCTTTGAGCAGTTCTTC. Encoded protein: CASILSGRAFEQFF.

This clonotype was seen a handful of times. The chain carries TRBV20-1 and TRBJ2-1, with 8 bases matching TRBD2. The germline V gene has CDR1 DFQATT and CDR2 SNEGSKA (reference sequence). The ends lost 3 bases at V and 0 bases at J; junction bases unmatched: 4. There are 15 residues in the CDR3. The CDR3 region is CSASLGRASYNEQFF. The CDR3 DNA follows: TGCAGTGCTAGCCTCGGGAGGGCCTCCTACAATGAGCAGTTCTTC.

This clonotype showed up just a few times. The chain is built from TRBV6-5 and TRBJ1-1, with a possible D match to TRBD1 (6 bases). The CDR3 sequence is 11 residues long. Germline CDR1 is MNHEY and CDR2 is SVGAGI. V was clipped by 2 bases and J by 12 bases, with 10 bases between them. In nucleotides, the CDR3 is TGTGCCAGCAGTTACCAGGGGAGGACTTTCTTT. It is translated as CASSYQGRTFF.

This clonotype has only a few counts. The V and J genes are TRBV20-1 and TRBJ2-1; TRBD2 matches at 10 bases. The CDR3 has 17 residues. J gave up 7 bases and V 2 bases, and 14 bases lay outside the gene matches. The germline V gene encodes CDR1 DFQATT and CDR2 SNEGSKA (reference sequence). The CDR3 protein is CSARRLSGGPMGNEQFF. In DNA form, the CDR3 reads TGCAGTGCTAGACGGCTTAGCGGGGGGCCCATGGGGAATGAGCAGTTCTTC.

The CDR3 is CSANKGGTGELFF. The CDR3 bases are TGCAGTGCTAATAAAGGAGGCACCGGGGAGCTGTTTTTT. The chain employs TRBV20-1 and TRBJ2-2; TRBD2 is a possible D gene (5 bases). The CDR3 is 13 amino acids. Germline CDR1 and CDR2: DFQATT and SNEGSKA (reference sequence). Trimming took 4 bases from V and 4 from J, leaving 10 bases between them.

The V gene is TRBV7-8, the J gene TRBJ2-1, with unresolved D. Trimming left V 8 bases short and J 10 bases short, with 18 bases between. The CDR3 has 13 residues. Germline lookup yields CDR1 SGHVS and CDR2 FQNEAQ. CDR3 sequence: CASLPIRAQEQFF. The CDR3 DNA sequence: TGTGCCAGCCTCCCGATTCGGGCCCAGGAGCAGTTCTTC.